The rows below give T cell receptor beta chains drawn from one sample of a study of blood T cell repertoires in COVID-19. Here immunoSEQ multiplex PCR was the method, and the copy in TCRdb shows in-frame clones only, minus some. The repertoire holds over 200,000 clones, with about nine tenths as singletons. The sequencing input was peripheral blood. The receptors were sampled from a man aged 30-40 years with COVID-19, enrolled during active disease. The CDR3 runs from the conserved cysteine through the conserved F or W. The D gene is left open where the match is weak. Part of the rows lack a size; the others show once, few, many or a class for expanded clones.

v_call	d_call	clone_size	j_call	cdr3_nt	cdr3_aa
TRBV24-1	NA	NA	TRBJ2-7	TGTGCCACCAGTGATTTTCGGGGTGCGAAGGACGAGCAGTACTTC	CATSDFRGAKDEQYF
TRBV6-5	TRBD1	NA	TRBJ1-2	TGTGCCAGCAGGAACAACAGGGGGCGAGACACCTTC	CASRNNRGRDTF
TRBV11-2	NA	NA	TRBJ2-1	TGTGCCAGCAGCGCGTCAGGGGTCTACAATGAGCAGTTCTTC	CASSASGVYNEQFF
TRBV19	TRBD2	once	TRBJ2-1	TGTGCCAGTAGTCCTCCTTTCGGGGAGGGGACCTACAATGAGCAGTTCTTC	CASSPPFGEGTYNEQFF
TRBV10-3	NA	NA	TRBJ2-1	TGTGCCATCAGTGGTCAGGGTAGATACAATGAGCAGTTCTTC	CAISGQGRYNEQFF
TRBV7-2	NA	NA	TRBJ2-2	TGTGCCAGCAGCTTATTTTACTTGTACCTTCCGACGGGCACCGGGGAGCTGTTTTTT	CASSLFYLYLPTGTGELFF
TRBV6-5	TRBD2	once	TRBJ2-5	TGTGCCAGCAGTTCCTGGGGGGGAGGGAACCAAGAGACCCAGTACTTC	CASSSWGGGNQETQYF
TRBV28	NA	NA	TRBJ1-1	TGTGCCAGCAGACCACAGGGAGCGAACACTGAAGCTTTCTTT	CASRPQGANTEAFF
TRBV28	TRBD1	few	TRBJ1-2	TGTGCCAGCAGACCTGGGGACAGGTCGCTTGGCTACACCTTC	CASRPGDRSLGYTF
TRBV9	NA	NA	TRBJ2-1	TGTGCCAGCAGTGGAGGACTGGAGCAGTTCTTC	CASSGGLEQFF
TRBV19	NA	NA	TRBJ2-1	TGTGCCAGTAGTATTGGTCAGGGGCCCTACAATGAGCAGTTCTTC	CASSIGQGPYNEQFF
TRBV19	NA	NA	TRBJ1-3	TGTGCCAGTAGTATAACGGTCCAAACTGGAAACACCATATATTTT	CASSITVQTGNTIYF
TRBV21-1	NA	NA	TRBJ2-5	TGTGCCAGCAGCCGGGGGACAGGGCTATACCAAGAGACCCAGTACTTC	CASSRGTGLYQETQYF
TRBV6-5	NA	few	TRBJ1-6	TGTGCCAGCAGTTACTCAGACACACCCCTGGGCTCACCCCTCCACTTT	CASSYSDTPLGSPLHF
TRBV18	TRBD2	NA	TRBJ2-7	TGTGCCAGCTCACCCCGGGGTAGCGGGGGGGCTTACGAGCAGTACTTC	CASSPRGSGGAYEQYF
TRBV7-3	NA	NA	TRBJ1-1	TGTGCCAGCAGCTTCCGGGGGTTCACTGAAGCTTTCTTT	CASSFRGFTEAFF
TRBV23-1	TRBD1	NA	TRBJ2-3	TGCGCCAGCAAAGCGAAAGACAGGGGCCGCACAGATACGCAGTATTTT	CASKAKDRGRTDTQYF
TRBV28	TRBD2	NA	TRBJ2-1	TGTGCCAGCACCACTCCTAAGACTAGCGGGGTTACCTACAATGAGCAGTTCTTC	CASTTPKTSGVTYNEQFF
TRBV27	TRBD1	NA	TRBJ1-5	TGTGCCAGCAGTTTAGGGACAGGCCCCCATCAGCCCCAGCATTTT	CASSLGTGPHQPQHF
TRBV6-5	NA	NA	TRBJ2-1	TGTGCCAGCGGGTTACAGGTTGCCTACAATGAGCAGTTCTTC	CASGLQVAYNEQFF
TRBV25-1	NA	NA	TRBJ1-4	TGTGCCAGCAGTGAGCAAGGACTCGGCGGAAAACTGTTTTTT	CASSEQGLGGKLFF
TRBV5-1	TRBD2	NA	TRBJ2-3	TGCGCCAGCAGCTTGGCCGGTAGCGGGGGGGCCGGCACAGATACGCAGTATTTT	CASSLAGSGGAGTDTQYF
TRBV4-3	TRBD2	NA	TRBJ2-1	TGCGCCAGCAGCCAATGGGAGGGACTAGCGGCATACGACAATGAGCAGTTCTTC	CASSQWEGLAAYDNEQFF
TRBV7-3	TRBD1	NA	TRBJ1-2	TGTGCCAGCAGCCCCGGGACAGGGGGCTCTGGCTACACCTTC	CASSPGTGGSGYTF
TRBV5-6	NA	NA	TRBJ1-6	TGTGCCAGCAGCTTGGTTCGGACAGAGGATAATTCACCCCTCCACTTT	CASSLVRTEDNSPLHF
TRBV19	NA	NA	TRBJ1-5	TGTGCCAGTAGTATGGGGACACTAGTTAATCAGCCCCAGCATTTT	CASSMGTLVNQPQHF
TRBV24-1	TRBD1	NA	TRBJ1-1	TGTGCCACCAGAGACAGGGTTGATGAAGCTTTCTTT	CATRDRVDEAFF
TRBV28	NA	NA	TRBJ1-2	TGTGCCAGCAGTTTATCAAAGGGGGGCTACACCTTC	CASSLSKGGYTF
TRBV7-2	NA	NA	TRBJ1-2	TGTGCCAGCAGCGAGGTGCCCGGGGGCTATGGCTACACCTTC	CASSEVPGGYGYTF
TRBV9	NA	NA	TRBJ2-6	TGTGCCAGCAGCCGCGCCCGGACAGCCTCTGGGGCCAACGTCCTGACTTTC	CASSRARTASGANVLTF
TRBV11-3	TRBD1	once	TRBJ2-2	TGTGCCAGCAGCTCCCAAACAGGGGCGGTCACCGGGGAGCTGTTTTTT	CASSSQTGAVTGELFF
TRBV19	NA	NA	TRBJ1-1	TGTGCCAGTAGTATTTTCGGGTTTCCCCCTCCTGAAGCTTTCTTT	CASSIFGFPPPEAFF
TRBV7-8	NA	NA	TRBJ1-5	TGTGCCAGCAGCCCCATCGGCGGCAGCAATCAGCCCCAGCATTTT	CASSPIGGSNQPQHF
TRBV5-1	TRBD2	NA	TRBJ2-1	TGCGCCAGCAGCTCCTCTAGCGGGACGGATTACAATGAGCAGTTCTTC	CASSSSSGTDYNEQFF
TRBV2	NA	NA	TRBJ2-5	TGTGCCAGCAGTGAGGACATCCACCAAGAGACCCAGTACTTC	CASSEDIHQETQYF
TRBV6-2/TRBV6-3	TRBD1	NA	TRBJ2-3	TGTGCCAGCAGTTCGGACAGGTCAGACACAGATACGCAGTATTTT	CASSSDRSDTDTQYF
TRBV7-8	TRBD1	NA	TRBJ2-7	TGTGCCAGCAGCATTGGGACAGGCCTTCTTAGTTTGGAGCAGTACTTC	CASSIGTGLLSLEQYF
TRBV27	TRBD1	NA	TRBJ2-7	TGTGCCAGCAGACTGACAGGGGGCGCATCCTACGAGCAGTACTTC	CASRLTGGASYEQYF
TRBV6-5	NA	NA	TRBJ2-5	TGTGCCAGCAGCGACCGCAGGGGACCGCCGGGGCCCCAGTACTTC	CASSDRRGPPGPQYF
TRBV19	TRBD1	few	TRBJ1-5	TGTGCCACCAACGGGGACAGCGGCAATCAGCCCCAGCATTTT	CATNGDSGNQPQHF
TRBV5-4	NA	NA	TRBJ1-2	TGTGCCAGCAGCTTGCTAGCTAACTATGGCTACACCTTC	CASSLLANYGYTF
TRBV4-1	TRBD2	NA	TRBJ2-3	TGCGCCAGCAGCCAAGATTCGACTAGCGGGGGTAGCACAGATACGCAGTATTTT	CASSQDSTSGGSTDTQYF
TRBV4-2	NA	NA	TRBJ2-2	TGTGCCAGCAGCCAAGATCGGGAAGGTGCCTCGAACACCGGGGAGCTGTTTTTT	CASSQDREGASNTGELFF
TRBV27	NA	NA	TRBJ1-1	TGTGCCAGCAGTCACAGGGTTAGGGGCACTGAAGCTTTCTTT	CASSHRVRGTEAFF
TRBV7-9	TRBD1	NA	TRBJ1-1	TGTGCCAGCAGCCTACGGACAGGGGTGAACACTGAAGCTTTCTTT	CASSLRTGVNTEAFF
TRBV6-5	NA	NA	TRBJ1-6	TGTGCCAGCAGTTACTCGAGGGTATCCTATAATTCACCCCTCCACTTT	CASSYSRVSYNSPLHF
TRBV28	TRBD1	NA	TRBJ1-1	TGTGCCAGCAGTACTCGGGACAGCAGTAAAGCTTTCTTT	CASSTRDSSKAFF
TRBV25-1	NA	NA	TRBJ2-7	TGTGCCAGCAGTGAAAGGACACCTTCCTACGAGCAGTACTTC	CASSERTPSYEQYF
TRBV13	NA	once	TRBJ2-2	TGTGCCAGCAGCTCGGAAGGACAGAGCACCGGGGAGCTGTTTTTT	CASSSEGQSTGELFF